This T cell receptor (beta chain) was retrieved from a study of neurological immune-mediated disorders. Germline CDR1 SGHTA, CDR2 FQGTGA. V shed 0 bases, J shed 8 bases, and the junction held 4 bases outside the gene matches. The CDR3 contains 16 residues. Synthesis of cDNA was accomplished via 5'RACE employing 10-nucleotide random UMIs. From the 5' RACE reads, TCRdb called clonotypes with MiXCR, one entry per CDR3 protein. The sample holds under 45,000 distinct CDR3 sequences, roughly 15% seen once. This TCR came from a woman in her fifties or sixties with HTLV-1-associated myelopathy (HAM/TSP). The chain couples TRBV7-3 to TRBJ2-1; 13 nucleotides match TRBD2. Source material: CD4+ T cells from blood. The CDR3 protein is CASSLTGTSGDDEQFF. In DNA, the CDR3 is TGTGCCAGCAGCTTAACCGGGACTAGCGGGGACGATGAGCAGTTCTTC. The whole variable domain, filled in from reference TRBV7-3 and TRBJ2-1, reads GAGVSQTPSNKVTEKGKYVELRCDPISGHTALYWYRQSLGQGPEFLIYFQGTGAADDSGLPNDRFFAVRPEGSVSTLKIQRTERGDSAVYLCASSLTGTSGDDEQFFGPGTRLTVL.